A selection of T cell receptor beta chains follows, all from one sample in a study of T cell responses to AZD1222 COVID-19 vaccine. Sequencing was performed with immunoSEQ multiplex PCR; in TCRdb, only in-frame clones are kept and a portion is missing. Seen here are 150,000 to 200,000 clones, just over 90% observed once, and the top ten hold 3.6%. The source material was peripheral blood, sampled 28 days after the second dose of the MenACWY control vaccine. These receptors came from an adult who received the MenACWY meningococcal vaccine as a control. Each CDR3 is given with its conserved first and last residue. The D gene is left open where the match is weak. Expanded clones get a size class; other rows say once, few or many, or leave the size out.

TRBD1	NA	TRBJ2-2	TRBV4-2	CASSQSGGEVGELFF	TGTGCCAGCAGCCAATCAGGGGGCGAGGTCGGGGAGCTGTTTTTT
NA	few	TRBJ1-3	TRBV5-1	CASSREAGAGNTIYF	TGCGCCAGCAGCCGAGAGGCAGGGGCTGGAAACACCATATATTTT
NA	NA	TRBJ2-7	TRBV11-2	CASSLDPSGREQYF	TGTGCCAGCAGCTTAGATCCTTCAGGGAGGGAGCAGTACTTC
NA	NA	TRBJ2-2	TRBV19	CASSSGELFF	TGTGCCAGTTCTTCCGGGGAGCTGTTTTTT
NA	NA	TRBJ2-7	TRBV9	CASSVGSEAYEQYF	TGTGCCAGCAGCGTAGGGTCGGAGGCCTACGAGCAGTACTTC
NA	NA	TRBJ1-4	TRBV9	CASSRPGAEKLFF	TGTGCCAGCAGCCGACCAGGGGCGGAAAAACTGTTTTTT
NA	NA	TRBJ2-7	TRBV7-9	CASSPPGTALGQYF	TGTGCCAGCAGCCCCCCTGGAACTGCCCTCGGGCAGTACTTC
NA	NA	TRBJ2-7	TRBV19	CASSPPGAGEQYF	TGTGCCAGTAGTCCCCCAGGGGCGGGGGAGCAGTACTTC
NA	once	TRBJ2-1	TRBV13	CASSVYNEQFF	TGTGCCAGCAGCGTCTACAATGAGCAGTTCTTC
TRBD1	NA	TRBJ2-7	TRBV3-1/TRBV3-2	CASSQYGQGTGEQYF	TGTGCCAGCAGCCAATATGGACAGGGGACTGGAGAGCAGTACTTC
TRBD2	few	TRBJ2-5	TRBV7-3	CASSPGLAGGYQETQYF	TGTGCCAGCAGCCCGGGACTAGCGGGAGGGTACCAAGAGACCCAGTACTTC
NA	NA	TRBJ2-7	TRBV28	CASNIIPLRGAVSEQYF	TGTGCCAGCAACATTATCCCCCTCCGGGGGGCAGTGTCCGAGCAGTACTTC
TRBD1	NA	TRBJ1-2	TRBV25-1	CASGPNIGTGAYGYTF	TGTGCCAGCGGACCCAACATCGGGACAGGGGCTTATGGCTACACCTTC
NA	NA	TRBJ2-7	TRBV27	CASKQTRDALNEQYF	TGTGCCAGCAAGCAAACCCGGGACGCCCTAAACGAGCAGTACTTC
NA	NA	TRBJ2-1	TRBV2	CASTRDRSNEQFF	TGTGCCAGCACTCGAGACCGTAGCAATGAGCAGTTCTTC
NA	NA	TRBJ1-2	TRBV5-5	CASSFGGSYTF	TGTGCCAGCAGCTTCGGGGGGAGCTACACCTTC
TRBD2	few	TRBJ2-2	TRBV5-1	CASSRDFAGGELFF	TGCGCCAGCAGCAGGGACTTTGCGGGAGGAGAGCTGTTTTTT
NA	NA	TRBJ1-2	TRBV30	CAWSPLQGIYGYTF	TGTGCCTGGAGTCCACTACAGGGTATCTATGGCTACACCTTC
NA	NA	TRBJ2-7	TRBV7-8	CASSLGGSQRSSYEQYF	TGTGCCAGCAGCTTAGGTGGCAGCCAGAGAAGCTCCTACGAGCAGTACTTC
TRBD2	NA	TRBJ2-1	TRBV25-1	CASGGGASYNEQFF	TGTGCCAGCGGCGGGGGGGCCTCCTACAATGAGCAGTTCTTC
TRBD2	NA	TRBJ2-7	TRBV7-6	CASTPGLAGLISYEQYF	TGTGCCAGCACCCCGGGACTAGCGGGTTTGATATCCTACGAGCAGTACTTC
TRBD2	NA	TRBJ2-1	TRBV7-3	CASSLLTSGSTNEQFF	TGTGCCAGCAGCCTATTGACTAGCGGGAGTACCAATGAGCAGTTCTTC
TRBD1	once	TRBJ1-4	TRBV9	CASSPRQGGGEKLFF	TGTGCCAGCAGCCCCCGACAGGGAGGGGGTGAAAAACTGTTTTTT
TRBD1	NA	TRBJ1-5	TRBV7-8	CASSVTGLSSNQPQHF	TGTGCCAGCAGCGTGACAGGGCTCTCTAGCAATCAGCCCCAGCATTTT
TRBD1	NA	TRBJ1-2	TRBV4-2	CASSQAVAGQGSHHTF	TGTGCCAGCAGCCAAGCCGTGGCGGGACAGGGTTCTCACCACACCTTC
NA	NA	TRBJ1-3	TRBV9	CASSAGVGNTIYF	TGTGCCAGCAGCGCAGGGGTCGGAAACACCATATATTTT